This T cell receptor (beta chain) emerged from a study of shared clonotypes between healthy human individuals. In the study overall: Three plates were used per donor for CD4 naive, three for CD4 memory, two for CD8 naive and one for CD8 memory. Study-level results: When naive CD4 clonotypes were compared across a few donors, around 5% were shared. Non-shared clonotypes had lower generation probabilities than those shared by all four donors.

Repertoires were generated with immunoSEQ multiplex PCR, while TCRdb's copy carries only in-frame clones and drops some. Of some 2,500,000 clones in the sample, roughly 93% were seen once. CDR3 size: 18 residues. Germline V gives CDR1 MGHRA, CDR2 YSYEKL. Trimming shortened V by 0 bases and J by 4 bases, and 20 bases separated the two germline ends. In the case of this clone: Its specificity is not known.

All donors were healthy HIV-negative adults lacking recent acute infections or vaccinations. The specimen sequenced was naive CD4+ T cells from PBMCs. Subset given: CD45RA+ positively selected. This chain links TRBV4-1 with TRBJ2-3; D is undetermined. The sequence was collected from a man between 18 and 29 years old in good health. Some clones in this sample may be carry-over from other donors' samples. This CDR3 is CASSQERRVSRTPDTQYF. The CDR3, as DNA: TGCGCCAGCAGCCAAGAGCGTCGGGTCTCCCGAACCCCAGATACGCAGTATTTT.